The 12 T cell receptor beta chains below come from one sample, sequenced in a study of blood T cell repertoires in COVID-19. Sequencing used immunoSEQ multiplex PCR; TCRdb keeps in-frame clones, though not all of them. The sample has some 150,000 clones, 80% to 90% seen once. Sequenced material: peripheral blood. Receptors originate from a woman aged 70-85 years with COVID-19, enrolled during active disease.

This clone occurred a few times. The J gene is TRBJ1-1, the V gene TRBV28; no definite D call. The V end lost 6 bases, the J end lost 3 bases, and 14 bases lay between the germline ends. The CDR3 has 14 amino acids. Germline V CDR1 and CDR2: MDHEN, SYDVKM. The CDR3 DNA reads as TGTGCCAGCAGGCTTACCGGGGATCACACTGAAGCTTTCTTT. Its translation: CASRLTGDHTEAFF.

In this sample, this clone turned up many times. The chain uses TRBV4-1 and TRBJ1-1; maybe TRBD1 (6 bases). The CDR3 length is 12 residues. V was pared by 1 base and J by 8 bases, with 8 bases between. Germline lookup yields CDR1 MGHRA and CDR2 YSYEKL. CDR3 protein: CASSQAGVEAFF. CDR3 sequence (DNA): TGCGCCAGCAGCCAAGCAGGGGTAGAAGCTTTCTTT.

The rearrangement joins TRBV30 to TRBJ1-3; a weak D match, TRBD1 (5 bases). The CDR3 consists of 12 residues. Between the trimmed V and J ends, which lost 1 base and 10 bases, there was a span of 11 bases. Looked up from germline, CDR1 is GTSNPN and CDR2 is SVGIG (reference sequence). The CDR3 is CAWSAIRETIYF. Written as DNA, the CDR3 is TGTGCCTGGAGTGCGATCAGGGAAACCATATATTTT.

The chain employs TRBV6-5 and TRBJ1-2; D call uncertain. Trimming pared 9 bases from V and 2 bases from J, leaving 13 bases between. The germline gives CDR1 MNHEY, CDR2 SVGAGI. CDR3 length: 13 amino acids. This chain's CDR3 is CASYSPGNYGYTF. For the CDR3, the DNA is TGTGCCAGTTACTCCCCGGGAAACTATGGCTACACCTTC.

This clone was counted only a few times. The V and J genes are TRBV27 and TRBJ2-1; 10 bases line up with TRBD1. CDR1 and CDR2 from the germline V gene are MNHEY and SMNVEV (reference sequence). V shed 7 bases, J shed 6 bases, and the junction held 9 bases outside the gene matches. This CDR3 comprises 15 residues. The CDR3 protein is CASNSVGQGSNEQFF. For the CDR3, the DNA is TGTGCCAGCAACTCCGTGGGACAGGGGAGCAATGAGCAGTTCTTC.

The chain has TRBV7-2 and TRBJ1-2, with 9 bases matching TRBD1. This CDR3 has 15 amino acids. The J segment lost 7 bases and the V segment lost 4 bases, leaving 10 bases of the junction unmatched. CDR1 is SGHTA, CDR2 FQGNSA, per germline. The CDR3 sequence is CASSSRRQGVGGYTF. The CDR3 nucleotides are TGTGCCAGCAGCTCACGACGACAGGGGGTTGGTGGCTACACCTTC.

The V and J genes are TRBV15 and TRBJ2-1; no clear D gene. CDR1 and CDR2 (germline): LNHNV, YYDKDF (reference sequence). The CDR3 extends over 15 amino acids. V shed 1 base and J shed 2 bases, with 9 bases lying between them. The CDR3 DNA is TGTGCCACCAGCAGAGTTGGCCTAGCCTACAATGAGCAGTTCTTC. It specifies CATSRVGLAYNEQFF. Complete variable domain (other parts from reference TRBV15 and TRBJ2-1): DAMVIQNPRYQVTQFGKPVTLSCSQTLNHNVMYWYQQKSSQAPKLLFHYYDKDFNNEADTPDNFQSRRPNTSFCFLDIRSPGLGDTAMYLCATSRVGLAYNEQFFGPGTRLTVL.

This clone was seen only once. The chain joins TRBV2 to TRBJ1-2; the D gene is possibly TRBD1 (5 bases). The germline V and J ends were trimmed by 4 bases and 3 bases, with 9 bases remaining between them. Germline lookup yields CDR1 SNHLY and CDR2 FYNNEI. This CDR3 spans 13 amino acids. This CDR3 reads CASSGGEDYGYTF. CDR3 nucleotides: TGTGCCAGCAGTGGAGGGGAGGACTATGGCTACACCTTC. Complete variable domain (other parts from reference TRBV2 and TRBJ1-2): EPEVTQTPSHQVTQMGQEVILRCVPISNHLYFYWYRQILGQKVEFLVSFYNNEISEKSEIFDDQFSVERPDGSNFTLKIRSTKLEDSAMYFCASSGGEDYGYTFGSGTRLTVV.

The genes are TRBV19 and TRBJ1-1; TRBD1 matches 10 bases. Per germline, CDR1 LNHDA and CDR2 SQIVND (reference sequence). Trimming cost V 0 bases and J 4 bases; bases outside gene matches: 5. This CDR3 has 16 amino acids. The CDR3 DNA sequence: TGTGCCAGTAGTATAGAGGGACAGGGGTGGACCACTGAAGCTTTCTTT. This codes for CASSIEGQGWTTEAFF.

Notes on this clone: In the same sample, other DNA sequences code for this CDR3. The V and J genes are TRBV28 and TRBJ1-1; 7 bases are a match to TRBD1. Germline CDR1 and CDR2: MDHEN and SYDVKM. Trimming removed 2 bases from V and 4 bases from J; junction bases left unmatched: 1. The length of the CDR3 is 13 residues. The CDR3 region has the DNA TGTGCCAGCAGTTTAAGACAGGGCACTGAAGCTTTCTTT. Translated: CASSLRQGTEAFF. Variable domain in full (rest from reference TRBV28 and TRBJ1-1): DVKVTQSSRYLVKRTGEKVFLECVQDMDHENMFWYRQDPGLGLRLIYFSYDVKMKEKGDIPEGYSVSREKKERFSLILESASTNQTSMYLCASSLRQGTEAFFGQGTRLTVV.

The chain recombines TRBV7-2 with TRBJ2-1; TRBD2 agrees at 7 bases. CDR3 size: 15 residues. Germline V gene lookup returns CDR1 SGHTA and CDR2 FQGNSA. V gave up 1 base and J gave up 6 bases; unmatched junction bases: 6. The CDR3 coding sequence is TGTGCCAGCAGCTTAGTTAGCGGGTATTCCAATGAGCAGTTCTTC. It yields the protein CASSLVSGYSNEQFF.

CDR3 nucleotide sequence: TGTGCCAGCAGCCCGGAGGAGGGACAAGAGACCCAGTACTTC. It encodes CASSPEEGQETQYF. This rearrangement joins TRBV7-8 to TRBJ2-5; a weak D match, TRBD2 (6 bases). The V gene lost 5 bases and the J gene lost 2 bases, with 12 bases spanning the gap. Per germline, CDR1 SGHVS and CDR2 FQNEAQ. This CDR3 region has 14 residues.